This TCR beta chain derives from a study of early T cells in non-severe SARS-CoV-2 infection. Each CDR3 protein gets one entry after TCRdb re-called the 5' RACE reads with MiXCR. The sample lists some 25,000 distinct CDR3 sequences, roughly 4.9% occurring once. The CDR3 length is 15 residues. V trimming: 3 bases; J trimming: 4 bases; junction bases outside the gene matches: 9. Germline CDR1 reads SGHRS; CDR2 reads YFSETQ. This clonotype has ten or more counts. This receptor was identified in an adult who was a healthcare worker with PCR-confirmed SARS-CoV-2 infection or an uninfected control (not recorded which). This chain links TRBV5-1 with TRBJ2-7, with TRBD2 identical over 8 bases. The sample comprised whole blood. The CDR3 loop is CASSSLAGLPYEQYF. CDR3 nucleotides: TGCGCCAGCAGCTCTCTAGCGGGCCTTCCTTACGAGCAGTACTTC.